Presented here are 4 T cell receptor beta chains from one specimen sequenced in a study of T cells in narcolepsy (dated by TCRdb to between 2017 and 2018). The protocol used for the library was the immunoSEQ multiplex PCR assay. The immuneACCESS repertoire file appears here via TCRdb, limited to in-frame rearrangements. These files lack a portion of the clones; in checked studies, under half of the deficit traces to unresolved V genes, and the cause of the others is not known. The sample table records about 32,000 clones; roughly 87% of these occur just once. The ten largest clones represent about 0.79% of the sample. The sequencing input was CD45RA- memory CD4+ T cells from PBMCs. The cell subset or site label corresponds to: memory T cells sorted ex vivo from peripheral blood. These TCRs come from a human donor with narcolepsy.

The chain joins TRBV2 to TRBJ2-3, with TRBD2 as a possible D gene (6 bases). The V gene's germline CDR1 is SNHLY and CDR2 FYNNEI. V lost 8 bases, J lost 10 bases, and 13 bases lay in between. The CDR3 has 11 residues. In nucleotides, the CDR3 is TGTGCCAGCCGTCTGGAGCGGGCGCAGTATTTT. Its protein product is CASRLERAQYF.

Concerning this clone itself: The junction departs from the called germline gene at one end, perhaps through a read error. V gene TRBV7-8 combines with J gene TRBJ1-1; D is possibly TRBD1 (5 bases). Per germline, CDR1 SGHVS and CDR2 FQNEAQ. The CDR3 consists of 10 residues. CDR3 protein: CASSSTGTDF. Here the CDR3 DNA reads TGTGCCAGCAGCTCAACCGGGACCGACTTT.

The V gene is TRBV28, the J gene TRBJ1-4; D may be TRBD1 (6 bases). Germline V lookup: CDR1 MDHEN, CDR2 SYDVKM. The CDR3 loop spans 13 amino acids. Trimming stripped 10 bases from V and 5 bases from J, with 14 bases between. The CDR3 nucleotides are TGTGCCATCCCCGACAGGCAGAATGAAAAACTGTTTTTT. This translates into CAIPDRQNEKLFF.

V usage is TRBV2 and J usage is TRBJ1-6, with 7 bases fitting TRBD1. This CDR3 region has 13 residues. Looked up from germline, CDR1 is SNHLY and CDR2 is FYNNEI. The V segment lost 6 bases and the J segment 9 bases; nucleotides outside the gene matches: 5. CDR3 DNA sequence: TGTGCCAGCAGGGGGACAGAGACTTCACCCCTCCACTTT. Translating gives CASRGTETSPLHF.